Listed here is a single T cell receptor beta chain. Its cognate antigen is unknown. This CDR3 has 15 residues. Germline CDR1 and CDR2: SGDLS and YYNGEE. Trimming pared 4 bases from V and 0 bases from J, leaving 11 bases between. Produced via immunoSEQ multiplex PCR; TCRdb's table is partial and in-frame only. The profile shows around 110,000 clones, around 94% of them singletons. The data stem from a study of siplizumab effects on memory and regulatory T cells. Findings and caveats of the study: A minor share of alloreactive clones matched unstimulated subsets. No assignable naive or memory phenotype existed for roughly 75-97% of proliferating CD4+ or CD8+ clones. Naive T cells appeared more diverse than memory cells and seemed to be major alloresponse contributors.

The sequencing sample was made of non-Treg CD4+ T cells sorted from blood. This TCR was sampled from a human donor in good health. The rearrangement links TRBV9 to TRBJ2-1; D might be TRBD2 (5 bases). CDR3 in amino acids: CASSLSGSSYNEQFF. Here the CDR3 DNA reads TGTGCCAGCAGCCTCTCGGGGAGCTCCTACAATGAGCAGTTCTTC.